This T cell receptor (beta chain) was captured in a study of blood T cell repertoires in COVID-19. Study details: COVID-19 samples collected from the United States, Italy and Spain covered acute and convalescent phases. T cells, B-cell-depleted T cells, or PBMCs provided the cDNA or gDNA that served as material.

This CDR3 spans 14 amino acids. The V gene lost 4 bases and the J gene lost 6 bases, with 13 bases spanning the gap. Germline lookup yields CDR1 SGHNT and CDR2 YYREEE (reference sequence). In the study's own analysis: Reference gene primer amplification gave nucleated cell count estimates. Repertoires were generated with immunoSEQ multiplex PCR, while TCRdb's copy carries only in-frame clones and drops some. From that table come the V and J calls and clone size; the DNA was used to work out D and trimming. The data contain around 140,000 clones, roughly 87% of them singletons. Sequencing was done on a sample of peripheral blood. The clonotype comes from a woman between 45 and 60 years old with acute or convalescent COVID-19. The chain is built from TRBV5-4 and TRBJ2-2; weak D call: TRBD1 (6 bases). The CDR3 region is CASSVEQGPGELFF. The CDR3 region has the DNA TGTGCCAGCAGCGTAGAACAGGGTCCCGGGGAGCTGTTTTTT.